The T cell receptor (beta chain) under discussion was sequenced for a study of blood T cell repertoires in COVID-19. Study background: COVID-19 samples, acute and convalescent, were from the United States, Italy and Spain. Sources were T cells, B-cell-depleted T cells, or PBMCs; the material itself was cDNA or gDNA.

Before they entered the study, exposed participants had met a COVID-19 case within 2 weeks. Clones were read by immunoSEQ multiplex PCR, and TCRdb kept only the in-frame ones, dropping some. The sample has 320,000 or so clones; roughly 85% are singletons. CDR3 length equals 18 residues. The source material was PBMCs or T cells enriched from blood (not recorded which). This clonotype originated in a woman in her twenties or thirties who had been exposed to COVID-19. V and J are TRBV12-2 and TRBJ1-6. TRBV12-2 is tagged as a pseudogene. The CDR3 is CASRGPRMVGRDNSPLHF. In DNA form, the CDR3 reads TGTGCAAGTCGCGGCCCCCGGATGGTGGGGAGGGATAATTCACCCCTCCACTTT.